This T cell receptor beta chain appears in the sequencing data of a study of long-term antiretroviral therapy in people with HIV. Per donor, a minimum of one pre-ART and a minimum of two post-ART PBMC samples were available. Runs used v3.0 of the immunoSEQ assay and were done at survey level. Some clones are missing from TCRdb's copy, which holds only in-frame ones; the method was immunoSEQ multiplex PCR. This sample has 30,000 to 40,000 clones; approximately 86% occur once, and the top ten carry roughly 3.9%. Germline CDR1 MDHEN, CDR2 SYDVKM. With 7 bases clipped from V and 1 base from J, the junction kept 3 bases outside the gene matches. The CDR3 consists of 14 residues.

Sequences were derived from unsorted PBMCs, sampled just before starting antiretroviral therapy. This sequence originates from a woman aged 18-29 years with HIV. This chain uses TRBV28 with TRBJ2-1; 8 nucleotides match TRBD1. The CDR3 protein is CASKRTGSYNEQFF. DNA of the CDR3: TGTGCCAGCAAACGGACAGGGTCCTACAATGAGCAGTTCTTC.